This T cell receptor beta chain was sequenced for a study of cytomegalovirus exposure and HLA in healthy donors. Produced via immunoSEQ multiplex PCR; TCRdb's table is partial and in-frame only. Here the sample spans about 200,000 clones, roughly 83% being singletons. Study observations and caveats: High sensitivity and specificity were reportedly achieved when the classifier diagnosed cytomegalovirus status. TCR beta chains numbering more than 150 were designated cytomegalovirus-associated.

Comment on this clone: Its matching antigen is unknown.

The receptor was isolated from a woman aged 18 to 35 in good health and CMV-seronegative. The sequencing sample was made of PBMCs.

CDR3 residues: CASSQGGLAYEQFF. CDR3 bases: TGCGCCAGCAGCCAAGGGGGGCTAGCCTATGAGCAGTTCTTC. The chain employs TRBV4-1 and TRBJ2-1, with D perhaps TRBD1 (6 bases). This CDR3 has 14 amino acids. Germline V gene sequence: CDR1 MGHRA, CDR2 YSYEKL. V was cut by 1 base and J by 8 bases, with 12 bases left in between.